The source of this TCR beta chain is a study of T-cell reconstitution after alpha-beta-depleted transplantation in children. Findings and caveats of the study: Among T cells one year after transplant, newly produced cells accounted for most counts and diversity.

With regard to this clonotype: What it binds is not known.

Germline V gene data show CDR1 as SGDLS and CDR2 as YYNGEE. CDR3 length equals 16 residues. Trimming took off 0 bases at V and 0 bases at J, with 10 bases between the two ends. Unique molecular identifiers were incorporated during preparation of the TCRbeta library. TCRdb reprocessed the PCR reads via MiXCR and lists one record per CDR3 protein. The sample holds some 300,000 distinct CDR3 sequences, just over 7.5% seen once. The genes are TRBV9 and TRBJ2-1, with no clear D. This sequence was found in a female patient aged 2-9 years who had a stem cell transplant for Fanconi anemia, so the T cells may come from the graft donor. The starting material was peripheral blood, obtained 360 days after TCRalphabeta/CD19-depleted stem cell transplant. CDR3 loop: CASSVGVGFSYNEQFF. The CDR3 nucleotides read TGTGCCAGCAGCGTAGGGGTGGGGTTCTCCTACAATGAGCAGTTCTTC.